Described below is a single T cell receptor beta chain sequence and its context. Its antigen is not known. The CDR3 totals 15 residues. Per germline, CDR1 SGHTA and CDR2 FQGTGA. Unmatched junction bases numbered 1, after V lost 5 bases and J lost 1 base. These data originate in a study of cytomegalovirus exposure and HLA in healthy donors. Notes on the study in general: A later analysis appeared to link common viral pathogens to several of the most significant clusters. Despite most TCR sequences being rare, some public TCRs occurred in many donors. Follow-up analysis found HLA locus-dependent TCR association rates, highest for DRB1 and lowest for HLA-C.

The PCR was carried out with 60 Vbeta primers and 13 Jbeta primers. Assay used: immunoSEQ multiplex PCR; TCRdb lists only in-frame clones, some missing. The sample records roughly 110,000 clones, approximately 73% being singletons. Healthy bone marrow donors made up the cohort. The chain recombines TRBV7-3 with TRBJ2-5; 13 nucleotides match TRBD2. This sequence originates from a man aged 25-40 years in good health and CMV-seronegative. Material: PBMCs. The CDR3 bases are TGTGCCAGCAGCACTAGCGGGGGGGCCCAAGAGACCCAGTACTTC. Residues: CASSTSGGAQETQYF.